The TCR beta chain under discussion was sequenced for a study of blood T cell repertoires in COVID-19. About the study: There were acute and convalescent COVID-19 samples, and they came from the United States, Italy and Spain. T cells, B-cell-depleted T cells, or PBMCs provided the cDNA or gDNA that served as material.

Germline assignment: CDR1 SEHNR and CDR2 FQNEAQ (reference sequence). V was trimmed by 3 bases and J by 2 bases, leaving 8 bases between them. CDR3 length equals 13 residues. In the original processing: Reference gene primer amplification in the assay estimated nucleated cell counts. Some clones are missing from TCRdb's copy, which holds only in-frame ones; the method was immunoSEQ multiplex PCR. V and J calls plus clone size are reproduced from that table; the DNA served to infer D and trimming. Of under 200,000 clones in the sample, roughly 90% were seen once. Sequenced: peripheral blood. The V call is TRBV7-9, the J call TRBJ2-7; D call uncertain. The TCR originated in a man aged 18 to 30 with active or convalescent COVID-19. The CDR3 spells CASSFMSAYEQYF. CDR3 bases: TGTGCCAGCAGCTTTATGTCGGCCTACGAGCAGTACTTC.